These 10 T cell receptor beta chains originate from one sample sequenced in a study of T cells in Graves' hyperthyroidism and ophthalmopathy. RNA transcripts served as the template for amplifying TCR beta CDR3 regions. An initial round of RT-PCR targeting the TCR CDR3 relied on the HTBI primer set. Via MiXCR, TCRdb re-called the multiplex PCR reads, giving one row per CDR3 protein. Among roughly 600,000 distinct CDR3 sequences listed, about 14% were seen once. The sequenced material came from blood. The receptors stem from a woman between 50 and 59 years old with Graves' ophthalmopathy.

This clonotype was recorded at least ten times. The chain joins TRBV7-8 to TRBJ1-1; TRBD1 matches at 11 bases. CDR1 and CDR2 from the germline V gene are SGHVS and FQNEAQ. This CDR3 has 23 amino acids. The junction had 30 bases not matched to a gene; V was cut back by 5 bases and J by 4 bases. In DNA, the CDR3 is TGTGCCAGCAGCCCAACCTATCGCCGGGACAGGGGGGTCTCGTCTTCTGTGTCCACTGAAGCTTTCTTT. Translated: CASSPTYRRDRGVSSSVSTEAFF.

This clonotype came up many times. The J gene is TRBJ2-2, the V gene TRBV3-1, with no clear D. V lost 3 bases, J lost 7 bases, and 3 bases lay in between. The germline V gene encodes CDR1 LGHDT and CDR2 YNNKEL (reference sequence). The CDR3 runs 11 residues. The CDR3 protein is CASSHGGELFF. The CDR3 coding sequence is TGTGCCAGCAGCCACGGCGGGGAGCTGTTTTTT.

The table lists this clonotype with many counts. The chain carries TRBV12-3 or TRBV12-4 and TRBJ2-1; D might be TRBD1 (5 bases). V lost 8 bases and J 1 base, leaving 18 bases between the germline ends. The CDR3 has 16 amino acids. The CDR3 is CASVRSGRESYNEQFF. CDR3 in DNA: TGTGCCAGCGTTCGGTCGGGCAGGGAATCCTACAATGAGCAGTTCTTC.

Concerning this clonotype: This may be a read error: a much more frequent sequence differs by one nucleotide. J is TRBJ2-3 and V is TRBV6-2 or TRBV6-3; 10 nucleotides match TRBD2. The germline CDR1 and CDR2 sequences are MNHEY and SVGEGT. The CDR3 loop spans 16 amino acids. J gave up 2 bases and V 5 bases, and 7 bases lay outside the gene matches. The DNA of the CDR3 is TGTGCCAGCAGTCCGCGGACTAGCGGTCACACAGATACGCAGTATTTT. Translating gives CASSPRTSGHTDTQYF.

This chain connects TRBV28 to TRBJ1-6; a weak D match, TRBD1 (5 bases). This CDR3 is built from 11 residues. V was shortened by 10 bases and J by 9 bases, with 10 bases between the two germline ends. CDR1 is MDHEN, CDR2 SYDVKM, per germline. CDR3: CATGAFSPLHF. The CDR3 bases are TGTGCCACCGGGGCGTTTTCACCCCTCCACTTT.

This clonotype came up many times. The CDR3 DNA sequence: TGTGCCAGCAGTTTAGGGCTTCGCAATCAGCCCCAGCATTTT. Translated, it gives CASSLGLRNQPQHF. The V gene is TRBV28, the J gene TRBJ1-5, with no clear D. The CDR3 contains 14 residues. Germline CDR1 MDHEN, CDR2 SYDVKM. The ends were cut back, 2 bases at V and 2 bases at J, with 7 bases in the middle.

Of note for this clonotype: A much more abundant neighbour one base away suggests this may be a read error. The chain links TRBV7-3 to TRBJ1-5, with 8 nucleotides matching TRBD1. Germline V gene lookup returns CDR1 SGHTA and CDR2 FQGTGA. This CDR3 is built from 18 residues. CDR3 region: CASSPTPLGTGINQPRHF. As DNA, the CDR3 is TGTGCCAGCAGCCCTACCCCCTTAGGGACAGGAATCAATCAGCCCCGGCATTTT.

The CDR3 region is CSVDGTRSTDTQYF. The CDR3 DNA reads as TGCAGCGTTGACGGGACAAGGAGCACAGATACGCAGTATTTT. The chain is built from TRBV29-1 and TRBJ2-3; TRBD1 might be the D (6 bases). Germline lookup yields CDR1 SQVTM and CDR2 ANQGSEA. The V gene lost 3 bases and the J gene lost 0 bases, with 10 bases spanning the gap. The CDR3 totals 14 residues.

This clonotype was observed at least ten times. V gene TRBV6-1 combines with J gene TRBJ1-5; D is ambiguous. The length of the CDR3 is 17 residues. In germline, CDR1 is MNHNS, CDR2 SASEGT. V lost 1 base and J lost 0, with 13 bases in between. CDR3 loop: CASSEGVRHHSNQPQHF. The CDR3, as DNA: TGTGCCAGCAGTGAAGGGGTTAGGCACCATAGCAATCAGCCCCAGCATTTT.

This clonotype was detected a few times. The chain has TRBV5-1 and TRBJ2-1; 10 nucleotides line up with TRBD2. The V segment lost 0 bases and the J segment 6 bases; nucleotides outside the gene matches: 18. The CDR3 consists of 20 residues. Germline V gene data show CDR1 as SGHRS and CDR2 as YFSETQ. The CDR3 here is CASSLVNSGRNKDRTNEQFF. Written as DNA, the CDR3 is TGCGCCAGCAGCTTGGTCAATAGCGGGAGGAACAAGGATCGGACCAATGAGCAGTTCTTC.